These 30 T cell receptor beta chains share one sample of origin, sequenced in a study of blood T cell repertoires in COVID-19. Sequencing used immunoSEQ multiplex PCR; TCRdb keeps in-frame clones, though not all of them. The sample contains about 250,000 clones, about 86% of which appear only once. Sequenced input: peripheral blood. The receptors were sampled from a man aged 80 or over with acute or convalescent COVID-19.

The chain joins TRBV6-5 to TRBJ2-1, with TRBD2 matching 8 bases. Germline CDR1 reads MNHEY; CDR2 reads SVGAGI. The CDR3 covers 14 residues. V lost 8 bases to trimming and J lost 2 bases; unmatched junction nucleotides: 5. The CDR3 DNA reads as TGTGCCAGCCTCTTTAGCGGGGCCTACAATGAGCAGTTCTTC. Protein sequence: CASLFSGAYNEQFF.

V is TRBV6-5 and J is TRBJ1-6; D possibly corresponds to TRBD1 (5 bases). The germline CDR1 and CDR2 sequences are MNHEY and SVGAGI. The CDR3 runs 15 residues. V lost 0 bases and J lost 5, with 8 bases in between. The CDR3, as DNA: TGTGCCAGCAGTTACTCCCCAGGGAATAATTCACCCCTCCACTTT. Amino acids: CASSYSPGNNSPLHF.

The chain joins TRBV28 to TRBJ1-2; 8 bases are shared with TRBD1. Per the germline V gene, CDR1 is MDHEN and CDR2 is SYDVKM. J gave up 6 bases and V 3 bases, and 6 bases lay outside the gene matches. The CDR3 runs to 14 residues. The CDR3 DNA reads as TGTGCCAGCAGTTTTCCAGGGGGCGCGGATGGCTACACCTTC. It is translated as CASSFPGGADGYTF.

The rearrangement links TRBV29-1 to TRBJ2-7; 11 nucleotides match TRBD2. J lost 6 bases, V lost 1 base, and 2 bases had no gene match. Germline V CDR1 and CDR2: SQVTM, ANQGSEA. There are 13 residues in the CDR3. CDR3 loop: CSVEGLAGTEQYF. CDR3 bases: TGCAGCGTTGAAGGACTAGCGGGGACCGAGCAGTACTTC.

The chain recombines TRBV12-3 or TRBV12-4 with TRBJ1-2; D is perhaps TRBD1 (5 bases). Deletions cut 5 bases from V and 4 bases from J, with 11 bases between. This CDR3 region has 13 residues. DNA for the CDR3: TGTGCCAGCAGTCCAGCAGGGTCCTATGGCTACACCTTC. Amino acid sequence: CASSPAGSYGYTF.

The chain couples TRBV5-1 to TRBJ2-3; 9 bases match TRBD1. Germline CDR1 and CDR2: SGHRS and YFSETQ. V lost 7 bases and J lost 1; bases outside the gene matches: 10. The CDR3 is made up of 16 amino acids. The CDR3 sequence is CASGKQGARRTDTQYF. The CDR3 DNA reads as TGCGCCAGCGGAAAACAGGGGGCGCGACGCACAGATACGCAGTATTTT.

The chain couples TRBV18 to TRBJ2-7; the D gene is possibly TRBD1 (5 bases). With 3 bases removed from V and 12 bases from J, the gap between germline ends came to 18 bases. Germline V gene data show CDR1 as KGHSH and CDR2 as LQKENI. This CDR3 spans 13 amino acids. The CDR3 DNA is TGTGCCAGCTCACCTTCAACCGAGCGACAGACGTACTTC. Residues: CASSPSTERQTYF.

The V call is TRBV27, the J call TRBJ2-7; perhaps TRBD1 as D (6 bases). The CDR3 has 17 residues. The V and J ends lost 0 bases and 1 base respectively, with 16 bases between them. Germline V gives CDR1 MNHEY, CDR2 SMNVEV (reference sequence). CDR3 nucleotide sequence: TGTGCCAGCAGTTTATCGACCCCGGGACAACTTTCCTACGAGCAGTACTTC. Translating gives CASSLSTPGQLSYEQYF.

The genes are TRBV9 and TRBJ2-7, with D perhaps TRBD1 (5 bases). Germline-derived CDR1 and CDR2 are SGDLS and YYNGEE. The length of the CDR3 is 13 residues. V was clipped by 7 bases and J by 0 bases, with 11 bases between them. The CDR3: CASSTANSYEQYF. DNA for the CDR3: TGTGCCAGCTCGACAGCAAACTCCTACGAGCAGTACTTC.

This clone has a handful of counts. The V and J genes are TRBV7-8 and TRBJ1-5; 10 bases are a match to TRBD1. V dropped 4 bases and J dropped 4; count of bases not matched to a gene: 4. Per the germline V gene, CDR1 is SGHVS and CDR2 is FQNEAQ. The CDR3 extends over 15 amino acids. The CDR3 DNA follows: TGTGCCAGCAGCTGGGACAGGGGAAAGAATCAGCCCCAGCATTTT. Protein sequence: CASSWDRGKNQPQHF.

The V and J genes are TRBV6-4 and TRBJ1-1; 12 bases map to TRBD1. Per germline, CDR1 MRHNA and CDR2 SNTAGT. V was pared by 2 bases and J by 4 bases, with 8 bases of the junction left unmatched. The CDR3 loop spans 17 amino acids. CDR3 nucleotides: TGTGCCAGCAGTGACGATCAGGGACAGGGGGCTACCACTGAAGCTTTCTTT. It encodes CASSDDQGQGATTEAFF.

The chain couples TRBV5-6 to TRBJ1-6; D might be TRBD1 (6 bases). The CDR3 is made up of 16 amino acids. With 4 bases removed from V and 2 bases from J, the gap between germline ends came to 13 bases. Per germline, CDR1 SGHDT and CDR2 YYEEEE. The CDR3 region has the DNA TGTGCCAGCAGCGCTGGCGGGGGCACCTATAATTCACCCCTCCACTTT. This sequence encodes CASSAGGGTYNSPLHF.

The gene calls are TRBV7-9 and TRBJ2-5, with 8 bases that match TRBD2. After removal of 0 bases from V and 2 bases from J, the junction contained 5 bases not matched to a gene. The CDR3 contains 16 residues. Germline CDR1 and CDR2: SEHNR and FQNEAQ (reference sequence). For the CDR3, the DNA is TGTGCCAGCAGCTTAGCGTTGGGACTAGGGCAAGAGACCCAGTACTTC. Amino acids: CASSLALGLGQETQYF.

CDR3 residues: CASSPRGRATDTQYF. The CDR3 region has the DNA TGTGCCAGCTCACCACGCGGCAGAGCCACAGATACGCAGTATTTT. The chain employs TRBV18 and TRBJ2-3, with D unresolved. Germline-derived CDR1 and CDR2 are KGHSH and LQKENI. This CDR3 spans 15 amino acids. V dropped 1 base and J dropped 2 bases, with 10 bases sitting between them.

CDR3 residues: CASSSNRGQYNEQFF. CDR3 coding DNA: TGTGCCAGCAGCTCCAACAGGGGGCAATACAATGAGCAGTTCTTC. The chain uses TRBV7-2 and TRBJ2-1; 9 nucleotides agree with TRBD1. The V gene end was trimmed by 4 bases and the J gene end by 4 bases; junction bases not matched to a gene: 5. CDR3 size: 15 residues. CDR1 and CDR2 from the germline V gene are SGHTA and FQGNSA.

The gene calls are TRBV9 and TRBJ2-1; D might be TRBD2 (6 bases). Germline V CDR1 and CDR2: SGDLS, YYNGEE. The CDR3 has 13 amino acids. Trimming stripped 4 bases from V and 6 bases from J, with 11 bases between. The CDR3 loop reads CASSPGGSNEQFF. Written as DNA, the CDR3 is TGTGCCAGCAGCCCCGGGGGTAGCAATGAGCAGTTCTTC.

V usage is TRBV13 and J usage is TRBJ2-3; perhaps TRBD2 as D (5 bases). Between the trimmed V and J ends, which lost 3 bases and 4 bases, there was a span of 20 bases. Germline CDR1 and CDR2: PRHDT and FYEKMQ (reference sequence). CDR3 length: 17 amino acids. This CDR3 reads CASSFRPSGGGSDTQYF. The CDR3 DNA reads TGTGCCAGCAGCTTCAGGCCCTCTGGCGGAGGCTCAGATACGCAGTATTTT.

The chain joins TRBV7-2 to TRBJ2-5; 7 bases fit TRBD2. Germline V CDR1 and CDR2: SGHTA, FQGNSA. J lost 1 base, V lost 0 bases, and 2 bases had no gene match. This CDR3 comprises 15 residues. In DNA, the CDR3 is TGTGCCAGCAGCTTAGCGGGACTATTCCAAGAGACCCAGTACTTC. This encodes CASSLAGLFQETQYF.

This clone was detected only a few times. The chain links TRBV6-1 to TRBJ1-2; 9 nucleotides align to TRBD1. The V gene's germline CDR1 is MNHNS and CDR2 SASEGT. The ends lost 2 bases at V and 3 bases at J; junction bases unmatched: 4. The CDR3 extends over 15 amino acids. The chain's CDR3 is CASSENTGGYYGYTF. The CDR3 DNA reads as TGTGCCAGCAGTGAAAATACAGGGGGCTACTATGGCTACACCTTC.

This chain links TRBV10-2 with TRBJ1-1; tentatively, D is TRBD1 (6 bases). V was cut by 5 bases and J by 1 base, with 8 bases left in between. The CDR3 covers 13 residues. Germline V lookup: CDR1 WSHSY, CDR2 SAAADI. The CDR3 DNA sequence: TGCGCCAGCAGTCAGGGGAAGAACACTGAAGCTTTCTTT. Translated, it gives CASSQGKNTEAFF.

The chain recombines TRBV9 with TRBJ1-1; 10 bases line up with TRBD1. V lost 0 bases and J lost 3; bases outside the gene matches: 5. Per the germline V gene, CDR1 is SGDLS and CDR2 is YYNGEE. CDR3 size: 16 residues. As DNA, the CDR3 is TGTGCCAGCAGCGTAGGACCGGACAGGGGGTACACTGAAGCTTTCTTT. Amino acid sequence: CASSVGPDRGYTEAFF.

The chain couples TRBV27 to TRBJ2-7, with a weak D call TRBD1 (5 bases). Trimming removed 3 bases from V and 7 bases from J, with 16 bases in between. CDR1 MNHEY and CDR2 SMNVEV come from the germline V gene (reference sequence). The CDR3 has 14 residues. CDR3 protein: CASSFAGRAREQYF. The CDR3 DNA sequence: TGTGCCAGCAGTTTTGCCGGCAGGGCCAGGGAGCAGTACTTC.

The gene calls are TRBV19 and TRBJ2-7; TRBD1 agrees at 8 bases. This CDR3 has 13 amino acids. V was pared by 9 bases and J by 4 bases, with 8 bases of the junction left unmatched. The germline gives CDR1 LNHDA, CDR2 SQIVND (reference sequence). DNA for the CDR3: TGTGCCAGCGGACAGGGCCGAAGTTACGAGCAGTACTTC. It specifies CASGQGRSYEQYF.

The rearrangement uses TRBV3-1 (or the pseudogene TRBV3-2) and TRBJ1-4, with TRBD1 as a possible D gene (5 bases). Germline V CDR1 and CDR2: LGHDT, YNNKEL (reference sequence). With 6 bases removed from V and 7 bases from J, the gap between germline ends came to 15 bases. The CDR3 contains 14 residues. The CDR3 loop is CASRGSREGEKLFF. CDR3 nucleotides: TGTGCCAGCAGAGGGAGCAGGGAGGGTGAAAAACTGTTTTTT.

The chain employs TRBV25-1 and TRBJ1-4; D unclear. Trimming stripped 8 bases from V and 5 bases from J, with 6 bases between. CDR3 size: 11 residues. Germline loops: CDR1 MGHDK, CDR2 SYGVNS. The CDR3 is CASALNEKLFF. The DNA of the CDR3 is TGTGCCAGCGCCCTAAATGAAAAACTGTTTTTT.

The chain links TRBV7-6 to TRBJ2-1; perhaps TRBD2 as D (6 bases). V was shortened by 5 bases and J by 9 bases, with 11 bases between the two germline ends. Germline assignment: CDR1 SGHVS and CDR2 FNYEAQ. The CDR3 totals 12 residues. This CDR3 reads CASSPLAPEQFF. CDR3 nucleotides: TGTGCCAGCAGCCCACTAGCTCCTGAGCAGTTCTTC.

CDR3: CASSQGGTNNEQFF. The CDR3 DNA reads as TGTGCCAGCAGCCAAGGCGGCACCAACAATGAGCAGTTCTTC. The genes are TRBV3-1 (or the pseudogene TRBV3-2) and TRBJ2-1; D uncertain. V lost 1 base and J lost 5, with 9 bases in between. CDR3 size: 14 residues. Germline-derived CDR1 and CDR2 are LGHDT and YNNKEL (reference sequence).

This clone was picked up one time. This rearrangement joins TRBV9 to TRBJ1-2; no clear D gene. V shed 4 bases and J shed 3 bases, with 19 bases lying between them. The CDR3 runs 16 residues. Per germline, CDR1 SGDLS and CDR2 YYNGEE. In DNA form, the CDR3 reads TGTGCCAGCAGCTCTAGACTGGAGGCCTACGACTATGGCTACACCTTC. It is translated as CASSSRLEAYDYGYTF.

The chain uses TRBV5-6 and TRBJ1-5; D possibly corresponds to TRBD1 (6 bases). The CDR3 is 14 amino acids. Germline V gene sequence: CDR1 SGHDT, CDR2 YYEEEE. V lost 3 bases to trimming and J lost 7 bases, with 14 bases between them. CDR3: CASSSRGTSQPQHF. The CDR3 bases are TGTGCCAGCAGCTCGAGGGGGACATCCCAGCCCCAGCATTTT.

V is TRBV3-1 (or the pseudogene TRBV3-2) and J is TRBJ2-7, with 12 bases that match TRBD2. After removal of 3 bases from V and 2 bases from J, the junction contained 5 bases not matched to a gene. The CDR3 loop spans 16 amino acids. Per the germline V gene, CDR1 is LGHDT and CDR2 is YNNKEL (reference sequence). In DNA form, the CDR3 reads TGTGCCAGCAGCCAGAGGACTAGCGGGGCCCCCTACGAGCAGTACTTC. Amino acid sequence: CASSQRTSGAPYEQYF.